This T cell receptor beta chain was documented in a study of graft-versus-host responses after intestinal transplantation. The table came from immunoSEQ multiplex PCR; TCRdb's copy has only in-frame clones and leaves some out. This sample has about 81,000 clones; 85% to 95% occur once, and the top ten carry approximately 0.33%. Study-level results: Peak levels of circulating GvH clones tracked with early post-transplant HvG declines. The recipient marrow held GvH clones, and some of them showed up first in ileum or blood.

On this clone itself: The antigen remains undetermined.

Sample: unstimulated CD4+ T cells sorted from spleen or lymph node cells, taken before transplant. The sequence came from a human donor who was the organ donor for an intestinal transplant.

CDR3: CASSFIDGNQPQHF. DNA of the CDR3: TGTGCCAGCAGCTTTATTGACGGGAATCAGCCCCAGCATTTT. The gene calls are TRBV5-8 and TRBJ1-5; D is uncertain. The CDR3 extends over 14 amino acids. Between the trimmed V and J ends, which lost 2 bases and 4 bases, there was a span of 10 bases. Germline CDR1 reads SGHTS; CDR2 reads YDEGEE. The variable domain in full, with the rest retrieved from reference TRBV5-8 and TRBJ1-5, is EAGVTQSPTHLIKTRGQQATLRCSPISGHTSVYWYQQALGLGLQFLLWYDEGEERNRGNFPPRFSGRQFPNYSSELNVNALELEDSALYLCASSFIDGNQPQHFGDGTRLSIL.